A single sample is the source of the 21 T cell receptor beta chains below, sequenced in a study of shared clonotypes between healthy human individuals. Some clones are missing from TCRdb's copy, which holds only in-frame ones; the method was immunoSEQ multiplex PCR. The table has approximately 2,300,000 clones, 80% to 95% seen once; the top ten hold 0.37%. The sequencing input was naive CD4+ T cells from PBMCs. Sample subset: CD45RA+ positively selected. These receptors were collected from a man in his late teens or twenties in good health. Some clones in this sample may be carry-over from other donors' samples.

The chain links TRBV10-1 to TRBJ2-1, with 12 bases aligning to TRBD2. The CDR3 sequence is 20 residues long. The trim removed 4 bases at V and 0 bases at J, leaving 13 bases unmatched. The germline gives CDR1 WNHNN, CDR2 SYGVQD (reference sequence). CDR3 coding DNA: TGCGCCAGCAGTGTCTTGCCGGGGACTAGCGGGTCGAGCTCCTACAATGAGCAGTTCTTC. This encodes CASSVLPGTSGSSSYNEQFF.

The gene calls are TRBV5-4 and TRBJ2-7; either TRBD1 or TRBD2 may supply D (5 bases each). The CDR3 is made up of 16 amino acids. Trimming removed 2 bases at V and 6 bases at J, with 21 bases between. Looked up from germline, CDR1 is SGHNT and CDR2 is YYREEE (reference sequence). The CDR3 loop is CASSFPGRLKQGEQYF. CDR3 DNA sequence: TGTGCCAGCAGCTTTCCGGGACGGCTAAAACAAGGCGAGCAGTACTTC.

Regarding this clone: The same CDR3 arises from other DNA sequences in this sample as well. The chain carries TRBV5-1 and TRBJ2-7; TRBD1 aligns across 7 bases. From germline, CDR1 is SGHRS and CDR2 YFSETQ. Unmatched junction bases numbered 6, after V lost 3 bases and J lost 0 bases. The CDR3 spans 15 residues. The CDR3 here is CASSSTGTASYEQYF. As DNA, the CDR3 is TGCGCCAGCAGCTCAACCGGGACAGCCTCCTACGAGCAGTACTTC.

The chain employs TRBV18 and TRBJ2-7; D gene uncertain. Germline CDR1 and CDR2: KGHSH and LQKENI. The ends were cut back, 0 bases at V and 2 bases at J, with 11 bases in the middle. The CDR3 is 15 amino acids. The CDR3 DNA sequence: TGTGCCAGCTCACCACCGCTGACGCAAACCTACGAGCAGTACTTC. This translates into CASSPPLTQTYEQYF.

The J gene is TRBJ1-2, the V gene TRBV2, with D perhaps matching TRBD1 (5 bases). Germline assignment: CDR1 SNHLY and CDR2 FYNNEI. V shed 3 bases and J shed 3 bases, with 11 bases lying between them. The CDR3 is 14 amino acids. CDR3 region: CASSDPGRDYGYTF. CDR3 coding DNA: TGTGCCAGCAGTGACCCAGGGCGGGACTATGGCTACACCTTC.

V is TRBV5-5 and J is TRBJ2-2; D unclear. Germline CDR1 is SGHKS and CDR2 is YYEKEE (reference sequence). The CDR3 is 13 residues long. The V end was cut by 4 bases, the J end by 4 bases, with 8 bases between. The CDR3: CASSQLGTGELFF. Written as DNA, the CDR3 is TGTGCCAGCAGCCAACTCGGCACCGGGGAGCTGTTTTTT.

This chain connects TRBV30 to TRBJ2-3; tentative D call: TRBD1 (5 bases). Germline loops: CDR1 GTSNPN, CDR2 SVGIG (reference sequence). This CDR3 region has 19 residues. Trimming stripped 1 base from V and 5 bases from J, with 28 bases between. The CDR3 bases are TGTGCCTGGAGTGCCCTCCTTATGGGGCAGGACCGAGGAGTAGATACGCAGTATTTT. Translation: CAWSALLMGQDRGVDTQYF.

This clone was counted a few times. Relative to the germline gene, one junction end is altered; a read error may explain this. The genes are TRBV15 and TRBJ1-1; no definite D call. The CDR3 consists of 13 residues. The germline V gene encodes CDR1 LNHNV and CDR2 YYDKDF (reference sequence). As DNA, the CDR3 is TGTGCCACTAGCAGAGGGAAGGACACTGAAGCTTTCTTT. Amino acid sequence: CATSRGKDTEAFF.

The chain recombines TRBV5-1 with TRBJ2-1, with D possibly being TRBD1 (5 bases). This CDR3 is built from 13 residues. Between the trimmed V and J ends, which lost 4 bases and 6 bases, there was a span of 11 bases. Germline V CDR1 and CDR2: SGHRS, YFSETQ. In nucleotides, the CDR3 is TGCGCCAGCAGCACGGACATTTCCAATGAGCAGTTCTTC. Translation: CASSTDISNEQFF. The full variable domain, its missing parts supplied by reference TRBV5-1 and TRBJ2-1, is KAGVTQTPRYLIKTRGQQVTLSCSPISGHRSVSWYQQTPGQGLQFLFEYFSETQRNKGNFPGRFSGRQFSNSRSEMNVSTLELGDSALYLCASSTDISNEQFFGPGTRLTVL.

V and J are TRBV28 and TRBJ2-7, with 8 bases matching TRBD1. This CDR3 region has 16 residues. Per germline, CDR1 MDHEN and CDR2 SYDVKM. Germline trimming cut 5 bases from V and 3 bases from J; bases unmatched to any gene: 12. Here the CDR3 DNA reads TGTGCCAGCAGTCCCCCTCTGGGGACAGGAGGCTACGAGCAGTACTTC. Its translation is CASSPPLGTGGYEQYF.

V is TRBV11-2 and J is TRBJ2-1; tentatively, D is TRBD2 (6 bases). The germline V gene has CDR1 SGHAT and CDR2 FQNNGV. Trimming took 5 bases from V and 5 from J, leaving 16 bases between them. CDR3 size: 15 residues. The CDR3 DNA reads as TGTGCCAGCAGCAAAGGGACGGGAGTAAACAATGAGCAGTTCTTC. It codes for CASSKGTGVNNEQFF.

This chain uses TRBV18 with TRBJ2-5; 7 nucleotides align to TRBD1. The CDR3 is 16 amino acids. Germline values: CDR1 KGHSH, CDR2 LQKENI. V dropped 3 bases and J dropped 0; count of bases not matched to a gene: 7. The CDR3 DNA sequence: TGTGCCAGCTCACCCCTACAGGGGCTGGACCAAGAGACCCAGTACTTC. This codes for CASSPLQGLDQETQYF.

Concerning this clone: This sample includes further DNA sequences coding for the same CDR3. The gene calls are TRBV5-1 and TRBJ2-7; 11 nucleotides agree with TRBD1. CDR3 length: 14 residues. Germline CDR1 reads SGHRS; CDR2 reads YFSETQ. The ends lost 2 bases at V and 3 bases at J; junction bases unmatched: 1. In DNA form, the CDR3 reads TGCGCCAGCAGCTTAGGGACAGGGGGCTACGAGCAGTACTTC. Translating it yields CASSLGTGGYEQYF.

The chain combines TRBV4-3 with TRBJ2-1; 12 nucleotides agree with TRBD1. Germline CDR1 is LGHNA and CDR2 is YSLEER. Germline trimming cut 5 bases from V and 8 bases from J; bases unmatched to any gene: 7. This CDR3 contains 15 residues. CDR3 DNA: TGCGCCAGCAGCAGGGGGACAGGGGGCCCTTATGAGCAGTTCTTC. It yields the protein CASSRGTGGPYEQFF.

The rearrangement links TRBV19 to TRBJ1-2, with TRBD1 identical over 10 bases. The CDR3 totals 14 residues. V shed 2 bases and J 6 bases; nucleotides not matched to a gene: 3. In germline, CDR1 is LNHDA, CDR2 SQIVND (reference sequence). DNA of the CDR3: TGTGCCAGTAGTATAACCGGGACAGGGGATGGCTACACCTTC. It encodes CASSITGTGDGYTF. The entire variable domain, with the rest obtained from reference TRBV19 and TRBJ1-2, is as follows: DGGITQSPKYLFRKEGQNVTLSCEQNLNHDAMYWYRQDPGQGLRLIYYSQIVNDFQKGDIAEGYSVSREKKESFPLTVTSAQKNPTAFYLCASSITGTGDGYTFGSGTRLTVV.

This CDR3 is CASSDGTGSYNEQFF. In nucleotides, the CDR3 is TGTGCCAGCAGTGATGGGACAGGGTCCTACAATGAGCAGTTCTTC. V is TRBV2 and J is TRBJ2-1; TRBD1 aligns across 9 bases. Trimming took 3 bases from V and 1 from J; bases not matched to a gene: 1. Germline V lookup: CDR1 SNHLY, CDR2 FYNNEI. This CDR3 has 15 residues.

This sequence joins TRBV25-1 and TRBJ1-1; D is unclear. V was clipped by 5 bases and J by 4 bases, with 8 bases between them. The CDR3 is 12 amino acids. Per germline, CDR1 MGHDK and CDR2 SYGVNS. Written as DNA, the CDR3 is TGTGCCAGCAGTCATGGCGGCACTGAAGCTTTCTTT. As protein: CASSHGGTEAFF.

The genes are TRBV5-1 and TRBJ2-7; D is uncertain. Germline lookup yields CDR1 SGHRS and CDR2 YFSETQ. CDR3 size: 12 residues. The V gene lost 0 bases and the J gene lost 5 bases, with 6 bases spanning the gap. The CDR3 sequence is CASSLGHNEQYF. The CDR3 bases are TGCGCCAGCAGCTTGGGACACAACGAGCAGTACTTC.

The table lists this clone with a count of one. The CDR3 nucleotides read TGCGCCAGCAGCCCCGCGTCAGGGTTAGGCTACAATGAGCAGTTCTTC. Translating gives CASSPASGLGYNEQFF. The V call is TRBV5-1, the J call TRBJ2-1; tentatively, D is TRBD1 (5 bases). This CDR3 is 16 amino acids long. V lost 4 bases to trimming and J lost 3 bases, with 17 bases between them. The germline gives CDR1 SGHRS, CDR2 YFSETQ.

The V and J genes are TRBV27 and TRBJ1-4; a possible D gene is TRBD1 (6 bases). V was cut by 4 bases and J by 10 bases, with 22 bases left in between. The germline V gene has CDR1 MNHEY and CDR2 SMNVEV (reference sequence). The CDR3 length is 16 residues. The CDR3 spells CASSYSDRSGMGKLFF. DNA of the CDR3: TGTGCCAGCAGTTACTCGGACAGATCCGGAATGGGAAAACTGTTTTTT. The variable domain in full, completed from reference TRBV27 and TRBJ1-4, reads EAQVTQNPRYLITVTGKKLTVTCSQNMNHEYMSWYRQDPGLGLRQIYYSMNVEVTDKGDVPEGYKVSRKEKRNFPLILESPSPNQTSLYFCASSYSDRSGMGKLFFGSGTQLSVL.

The chain is built from TRBV10-3 and TRBJ1-2; D is perhaps TRBD1 (5 bases). Germline lookup yields CDR1 ENHRY and CDR2 SYGVKD. V lost 5 bases, J lost 1 base, and 14 bases lay in between. This CDR3 has 15 residues. In DNA form, the CDR3 reads TGTGCCATCAGTCAGAACCGGGACGGTAACTATGGCTACACCTTC. This sequence encodes CAISQNRDGNYGYTF.